The clone carrying this T cell receptor (beta chain) was counted only a few times. Germline V CDR1 and CDR2: SGDLS, YYNGEE. The CDR3 is made up of 17 amino acids. The trim removed 4 bases at V and 0 bases at J, leaving 9 bases unmatched. In the source study's methods: Amplification of reference gene primers was used by the study to estimate nucleated cell counts. TCRdb keeps only in-frame clones here, not all; method: immunoSEQ multiplex PCR. That table furnishes V, J and clone size, whereas the DNA furnished D and trimming. The table lists around 260,000 clones, approximately 87% of them singletons. The data originate from a study of blood T cell repertoires in COVID-19. Study details: Sites in the United States, Italy and Spain provided acute and convalescent COVID-19 samples. T cells, B-cell-depleted T cells, or PBMCs provided the cDNA or gDNA that served as material.

This chain joins TRBV9 and TRBJ2-2; the match to TRBD2 covers 7 bases. The sequenced sample consisted of peripheral blood. The clonotype was recovered from a woman aged 40 to 50 who had recovered from COVID-19. The DNA for the CDR3 is TGTGCCAGCAGCTCTAGCGGTACTAACCCGAACACCGGGGAGCTGTTTTTT. Amino acid sequence: CASSSSGTNPNTGELFF.